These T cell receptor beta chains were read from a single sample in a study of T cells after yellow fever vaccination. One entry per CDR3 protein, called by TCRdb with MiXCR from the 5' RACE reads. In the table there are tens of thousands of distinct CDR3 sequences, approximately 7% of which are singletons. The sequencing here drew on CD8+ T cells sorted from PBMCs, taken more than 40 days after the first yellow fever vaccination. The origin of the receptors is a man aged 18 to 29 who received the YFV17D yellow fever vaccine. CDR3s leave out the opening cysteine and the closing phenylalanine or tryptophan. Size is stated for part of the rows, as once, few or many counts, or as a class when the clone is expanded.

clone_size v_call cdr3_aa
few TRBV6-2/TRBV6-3 ASSYSRQGADGYT
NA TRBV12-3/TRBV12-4 ASRVGSGANVLT
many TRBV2 ASSVLQGRSTDTQY
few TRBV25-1 ASSEWAGHLSGELF
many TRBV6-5 ASTPWAGADTQY
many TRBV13 ASSRGDKETQY
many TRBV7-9 ASSLDRVRSGYT
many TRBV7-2 ASSLSGGWTGQY
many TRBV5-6 ASSLSGANEQF
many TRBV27 ASSFGTGANNEQF
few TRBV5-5 ASSLDLGGYEQY
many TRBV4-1 ASSTHADGTDTQY
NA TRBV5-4 ASSDPGGRGRNEQF
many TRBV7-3 ASSLAGDLSYNEQF
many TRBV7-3 ASSPGQGVYYGYT
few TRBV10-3 AISDLRDSSYNEQF
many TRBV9 ASSAKWGISNTGELF
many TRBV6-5 ASSYSGGSNEKLF
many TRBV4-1 ASSPRDTTNTGELF
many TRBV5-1 ASSLWDRVSHEQY
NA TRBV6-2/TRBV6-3 ASSFNAGPKTQY
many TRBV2 ASSGTDNSPLH
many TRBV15 ATSIQSSYNEQF
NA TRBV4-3 ASSPYGTGNSYEQY
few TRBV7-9 ASSLHDQPQH
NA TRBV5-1 ASARGGNTEAF
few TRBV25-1 ASSVAANYGYT
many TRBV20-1 SAREFSRTGNQPQH
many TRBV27 ASRAPGPKNTEAF
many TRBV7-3 ASSSTGASKDTQY
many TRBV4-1 ASSQDGRDTSYEQY
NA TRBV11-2 ASSLGLRANEKLF
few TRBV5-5 ASSLVGGLDTGELF
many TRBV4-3 ASSQDWASGATDTQY
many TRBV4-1 ASSHRTGIVYEQY
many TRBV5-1 ASSALGGGSYNEQF